Below, 28 T cell receptor beta chains from the same sample are listed, as sequenced in a study of cytomegalovirus exposure and HLA in healthy donors. Clones were read by immunoSEQ multiplex PCR, and TCRdb kept only the in-frame ones, dropping some. Of around 140,000 clones in the sample, roughly 87% were seen once. Input material: PBMCs. The receptors come from a woman aged 18-29 years in good health and CMV-seronegative.

This clone was detected only a few times. The chain is built from TRBV7-2 and TRBJ1-3; TRBD1 might be the D (5 bases). V lost 3 bases and J 5 bases, leaving 14 bases between the germline ends. The CDR3 covers 15 residues. Germline CDR1 reads SGHTA; CDR2 reads FQGNSA. As DNA, the CDR3 is TGTGCCAGCAGCTTGCCCACGGGGGGACGAAACACCATATATTTT. It codes for CASSLPTGGRNTIYF.

The gene calls are TRBV5-5 and TRBJ1-1; 7 bases match TRBD1. The CDR3 is made up of 13 amino acids. The trim removed 1 base at V and 8 bases at J, leaving 5 bases unmatched. From germline, CDR1 is SGHKS and CDR2 YYEKEE (reference sequence). CDR3: CASSLWTGTEAFF. The CDR3 DNA follows: TGTGCCAGCAGCTTGTGGACAGGCACCGAAGCTTTCTTT.

This clone is a singleton in its sample. The chain couples TRBV4-1 to TRBJ1-5, with a tentative D call TRBD1 (5 bases). V dropped 0 bases and J dropped 10 bases, with 7 bases sitting between them. CDR3 length equals 12 residues. Germline V gives CDR1 MGHRA, CDR2 YSYEKL. CDR3 loop: CASSQEGLPQHF. In DNA, the CDR3 is TGCGCCAGCAGCCAAGAGGGACTTCCCCAGCATTTT.

The chain employs TRBV14 and TRBJ2-2; 7 positions match TRBD2. CDR3 length: 20 amino acids. The germline CDR1 and CDR2 sequences are SGHDN and FVKESK. Losses at the gene ends were 1 base for V and 3 bases for J; bases not matched to a gene: 17. The CDR3 nucleotides read TGTGCCAGCAGCCAAGGACGTCCCGCCTACGTAGCGGGTTACACCGGGGAGCTGTTTTTT. Its translation is CASSQGRPAYVAGYTGELFF.

This clone occurred a few times. This rearrangement joins TRBV5-1 to TRBJ1-2; 11 bases are shared with TRBD1. This CDR3 comprises 14 residues. V lost 4 bases and J lost 8; bases outside the gene matches: 7. Germline V gives CDR1 SGHRS, CDR2 YFSETQ. The CDR3: CASSTGQGARGYTF. The CDR3 DNA reads as TGCGCCAGCAGCACTGGACAGGGGGCGAGAGGCTACACCTTC.

This sequence joins TRBV5-5 and TRBJ1-5, with TRBD1 matching 9 bases. The germline gives CDR1 SGHKS, CDR2 YYEKEE (reference sequence). The CDR3 covers 16 residues. J was trimmed by 5 bases and V by 3 bases; bases with no gene match: 9. CDR3 sequence (DNA): TGTGCCAGCAGCTCCGAGGACAGGGGATATCATCAGCCCCAGCATTTT. As protein: CASSSEDRGYHQPQHF. The full variable domain, rest sourced from reference TRBV5-5 and TRBJ1-5, is DAGVTQSPTHLIKTRGQQVTLRCSPISGHKSVSWYQQVLGQGPQFIFQYYEKEERGRGNFPDRFSARQFPNYSSELNVNALLLGDSALYLCASSSEDRGYHQPQHFGDGTRLSIL.

The rearrangement uses TRBV7-9 and TRBJ1-1, with 7 positions matching TRBD1. Germline V lookup: CDR1 SEHNR, CDR2 FQNEAQ (reference sequence). CDR3 length equals 14 residues. V gave up 4 bases and J gave up 4 bases; unmatched junction bases: 6. This chain's CDR3 is CASSSQGGGTEAFF. The CDR3 DNA is TGTGCCAGCAGCTCGCAGGGGGGAGGCACTGAAGCTTTCTTT.

The chain combines TRBV5-4 with TRBJ2-7, with 7 positions matching TRBD1. CDR1 and CDR2 (germline): SGHNT, YYREEE (reference sequence). The CDR3 totals 13 residues. The V gene end was trimmed by 2 bases and the J gene end by 6 bases; junction bases not matched to a gene: 5. In DNA, the CDR3 is TGTGCCAGCAGCTTCGGACAGGACGGCGAGCAGTACTTC. Translating it yields CASSFGQDGEQYF.

The chain has TRBV11-2 and TRBJ2-1; 8 bases align to TRBD2. V was clipped by 1 base and J by 7 bases; unmatched bases: 15. This CDR3 contains 18 residues. The germline V gene encodes CDR1 SGHAT and CDR2 FQNNGV. This chain's CDR3 is CASSLAREATFRWNEQFF. CDR3 nucleotides: TGTGCCAGCAGCTTAGCGCGGGAGGCAACCTTCAGGTGGAATGAGCAGTTCTTC.

This chain links TRBV2 with TRBJ2-2; D gene unclear. The CDR3 spans 15 residues. The germline V gene encodes CDR1 SNHLY and CDR2 FYNNEI. Trimming removed 6 bases from V and 4 bases from J, with 15 bases in between. As DNA, the CDR3 is TGTGCCAGCAGCTTTAACTTCGGTTTCACCGGGGAGCTGTTTTTT. Translated, it gives CASSFNFGFTGELFF.

The chain carries TRBV27 and TRBJ2-3; D is unresolved. The CDR3 is made up of 14 amino acids. V was trimmed by 5 bases and J by 5 bases, leaving 14 bases between them. The germline V gene encodes CDR1 MNHEY and CDR2 SMNVEV (reference sequence). The CDR3 region is CASSPPPGRDTQYF. In DNA form, the CDR3 reads TGTGCCAGCAGTCCACCACCTGGCCGAGATACGCAGTATTTT.

The chain couples TRBV9 to TRBJ1-1, with 9 nucleotides matching TRBD1. Germline-derived CDR1 and CDR2 are SGDLS and YYNGEE. CDR3 length: 15 residues. J was trimmed by 7 bases and V by 2 bases; bases with no gene match: 9. In DNA, the CDR3 is TGTGCCAGCAGCGTGGGTAACAGGGGGCTCGGTGAAGCTTTCTTT. It yields the protein CASSVGNRGLGEAFF.

For the CDR3, the DNA is TGTGCCAGCAGCCGGACAGGAGGCTCTGGAAACACCATATATTTT. Translating it yields CASSRTGGSGNTIYF. The genes are TRBV5-6 and TRBJ1-3, with TRBD1 matching 7 bases. The J segment lost 0 bases and the V segment lost 4 bases, leaving 4 bases of the junction unmatched. Germline loops: CDR1 SGHDT, CDR2 YYEEEE. The CDR3 sequence is 15 residues long.

The J gene is TRBJ1-6, the V gene TRBV23-1; TRBD1 is a possible D gene (6 bases). TRBV23-1 is classed as an ORF, of uncertain function. V was pared by 2 bases and J by 5 bases, with 10 bases between. The CDR3 length is 15 residues. CDR3 coding DNA: TGCGCCAGCAGTCAAGCGGACAGACATAATTCACCCCTCCACTTT. It is translated as CASSQADRHNSPLHF.

The rearrangement links TRBV11-2 to TRBJ1-3; D unresolved. V lost 6 bases and J lost 0, with 12 bases in between. The CDR3 is 15 residues long. Looked up from germline, CDR1 is SGHAT and CDR2 is FQNNGV. The CDR3 DNA sequence: TGTGCCAGCAGGGCCACACGTTCCTCTGGAAACACCATATATTTT. It yields the protein CASRATRSSGNTIYF.

The J gene is TRBJ2-1, the V gene TRBV7-6; 8 nucleotides agree with TRBD1. Looked up from germline, CDR1 is SGHVS and CDR2 is FNYEAQ. V lost 2 bases to trimming and J lost 7 bases; unmatched junction nucleotides: 13. This CDR3 region has 17 residues. CDR3 sequence reads: CASSLNGVGQGHNEQFF. CDR3 nucleotides: TGTGCCAGCAGCTTAAATGGTGTTGGACAGGGCCATAATGAGCAGTTCTTC.

This clone showed up just once. The chain carries TRBV9 and TRBJ2-1; D gene unclear. Trimming pared 3 bases from V and 5 bases from J, leaving 9 bases between. CDR1 is SGDLS and CDR2 is YYNGEE in the germline V gene. The CDR3 consists of 13 residues. The DNA for the CDR3 is TGTGCCAGCAGCGCCTTTTCGGACAATGAGCAGTTCTTC. Translating gives CASSAFSDNEQFF.

This chain uses TRBV11-3 with TRBJ2-2; possible D gene TRBD1, 6 bases. V lost 11 bases, J lost 3 bases, and 13 bases lay in between. CDR1 is SGHNT and CDR2 is YENEEA in the germline V gene. The CDR3 extends over 13 amino acids. CDR3 in DNA: TGTGCCGGTTGCAGGGGTGACACCGGGGAGCTGTTTTTT. It specifies CAGCRGDTGELFF. Combining the CDR3 with reference TRBV11-3 and TRBJ2-2 gives the whole variable domain EAGVVQSPRYKIIEKKQPVAFWCNPISGHNTLYWYLQNLGQGPELLIRYENEEAVDDSQLPKDRFSAERLKGVDSTLKIQPAELGDSAVYLCAGCRGDTGELFFGEGSRLTVL.

The J gene is TRBJ1-1, the V gene TRBV6-6; 7 positions match TRBD1. Germline CDR1 is MNHNY and CDR2 is SVGAGI (reference sequence). CDR3 size: 14 residues. The V segment lost 6 bases and the J segment 3 bases; nucleotides outside the gene matches: 7. This CDR3 reads CASSRPRGDTEAFF. CDR3 coding DNA: TGTGCCAGCAGCCGCCCCAGGGGGGACACTGAAGCTTTCTTT.

This clone was counted ten times or more. The V call is TRBV7-9, the J call TRBJ2-5; the D gene is possibly TRBD1 (5 bases). The CDR3 loop spans 13 amino acids. V shed 1 base and J shed 4 bases, with 7 bases lying between them. Germline V lookup: CDR1 SEHNR, CDR2 FQNEAQ (reference sequence). DNA for the CDR3: TGTGCCAGCAGCTTAGGGGGCCTAGAGACCCAGTACTTC. The encoded protein is CASSLGGLETQYF. Combining the CDR3 with reference TRBV7-9 and TRBJ2-5 gives the whole variable domain DTGVSQNPRHKITKRGQNVTFRCDPISEHNRLYWYRQTLGQGPEFLTYFQNEAQLEKSRLLSDRFSAERPKGSFSTLEIQRTEQGDSAMYLCASSLGGLETQYFGPGTRLLVL.

This chain uses TRBV2 with TRBJ1-1; no clear D. Germline values: CDR1 SNHLY, CDR2 FYNNEI. Trimming took off 6 bases at V and 3 bases at J, with 14 bases between the two ends. The CDR3 consists of 14 residues. The CDR3 bases are TGTGCCAGCAGCCTAAAAATCATTGACACTGAAGCTTTCTTT. Translated, it gives CASSLKIIDTEAFF.

This chain joins TRBV6-1 and TRBJ1-5; TRBD1 is a possible D gene (5 bases). Germline-derived CDR1 and CDR2 are MNHNS and SASEGT. The CDR3 length is 15 residues. V was pared by 6 bases and J by 0 bases, with 12 bases between. The chain's CDR3 is CASRADRVSNQPQHF. As DNA, the CDR3 is TGTGCCAGCAGGGCCGACAGAGTTAGCAATCAGCCCCAGCATTTT.

This chain joins TRBV11-2 and TRBJ1-5; D uncertain. Trimming stripped 3 bases from V and 4 bases from J, with 10 bases between. The CDR3 loop spans 14 amino acids. The germline V gene has CDR1 SGHAT and CDR2 FQNNGV. The CDR3 DNA reads as TGTGCCAGCAGCTTTACACGGGGAAATCAGCCCCAGCATTTT. This gives the protein CASSFTRGNQPQHF.

The V and J genes are TRBV6-6 and TRBJ1-4; D remains ambiguous. Germline V gene lookup returns CDR1 MNHNY and CDR2 SVGAGI (reference sequence). The CDR3 runs to 14 residues. Trimming took off 2 bases at V and 0 bases at J, with 4 bases between the two ends. CDR3 residues: CASSYTSTNEKLFF. CDR3 coding DNA: TGTGCCAGCAGTTACACATCAACTAATGAAAAACTGTTTTTT.

The chain employs TRBV18 and TRBJ1-6, with 9 bases identical to TRBD1. After removal of 4 bases from V and 8 bases from J, the junction contained 3 bases not matched to a gene. CDR1 and CDR2 from the germline V gene are KGHSH and LQKENI. This CDR3 spans 14 amino acids. The CDR3 sequence is CASSRDRVYSPLHF. CDR3 nucleotide sequence: TGTGCCAGCTCACGGGACAGGGTTTATTCACCCCTCCACTTT.

This clone appeared once. V usage is TRBV12-5 and J usage is TRBJ1-2; 7 nucleotides line up with TRBD1. This CDR3 comprises 17 residues. V lost 1 base to trimming and J lost 3 bases; unmatched junction nucleotides: 11. Germline CDR1 is LGHNT and CDR2 is FRNRAP. The CDR3 DNA is TGTGCTAGTGGTTTGGCCCAGGGGGGACGGAGAGACTATGGCTACACCTTC. Translated, it gives CASGLAQGGRRDYGYTF.

This clone appeared a single time. This chain joins TRBV5-4 and TRBJ2-1, with unresolved D. V was cut by 2 bases and J by 0 bases, with 12 bases left in between. This CDR3 contains 16 residues. Per the germline V gene, CDR1 is SGHNT and CDR2 is YYREEE (reference sequence). The CDR3 spells CASSLPSSGSYNEQFF. The CDR3 region has the DNA TGTGCCAGCAGCTTACCCTCTAGTGGCTCCTACAATGAGCAGTTCTTC.

The chain links TRBV7-8 to TRBJ1-5; D gene ambiguous. Per germline, CDR1 SGHVS and CDR2 FQNEAQ. V was pared by 5 bases and J by 2 bases, with 10 bases between. CDR3 length: 14 residues. CDR3 residues: CASSPLGGNQPQHF. The CDR3, as DNA: TGTGCCAGCAGCCCGCTCGGGGGCAATCAGCCCCAGCATTTT.